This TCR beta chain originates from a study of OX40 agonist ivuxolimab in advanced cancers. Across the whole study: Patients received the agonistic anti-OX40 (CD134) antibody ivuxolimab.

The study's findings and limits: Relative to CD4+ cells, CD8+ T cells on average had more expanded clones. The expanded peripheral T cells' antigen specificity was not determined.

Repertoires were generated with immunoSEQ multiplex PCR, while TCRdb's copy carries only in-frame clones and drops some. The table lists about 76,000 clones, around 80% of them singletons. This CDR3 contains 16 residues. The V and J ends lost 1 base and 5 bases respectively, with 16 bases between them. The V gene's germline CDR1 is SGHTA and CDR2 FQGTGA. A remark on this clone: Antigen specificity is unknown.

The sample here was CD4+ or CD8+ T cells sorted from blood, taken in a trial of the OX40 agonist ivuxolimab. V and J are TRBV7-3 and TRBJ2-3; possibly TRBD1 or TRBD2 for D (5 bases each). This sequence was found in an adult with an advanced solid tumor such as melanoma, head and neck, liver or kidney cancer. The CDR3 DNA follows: TGTGCCAGCAGCTTAAGGGGGAGCGGCTCAGGAGATACGCAGTATTTT. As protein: CASSLRGSGSGDTQYF.